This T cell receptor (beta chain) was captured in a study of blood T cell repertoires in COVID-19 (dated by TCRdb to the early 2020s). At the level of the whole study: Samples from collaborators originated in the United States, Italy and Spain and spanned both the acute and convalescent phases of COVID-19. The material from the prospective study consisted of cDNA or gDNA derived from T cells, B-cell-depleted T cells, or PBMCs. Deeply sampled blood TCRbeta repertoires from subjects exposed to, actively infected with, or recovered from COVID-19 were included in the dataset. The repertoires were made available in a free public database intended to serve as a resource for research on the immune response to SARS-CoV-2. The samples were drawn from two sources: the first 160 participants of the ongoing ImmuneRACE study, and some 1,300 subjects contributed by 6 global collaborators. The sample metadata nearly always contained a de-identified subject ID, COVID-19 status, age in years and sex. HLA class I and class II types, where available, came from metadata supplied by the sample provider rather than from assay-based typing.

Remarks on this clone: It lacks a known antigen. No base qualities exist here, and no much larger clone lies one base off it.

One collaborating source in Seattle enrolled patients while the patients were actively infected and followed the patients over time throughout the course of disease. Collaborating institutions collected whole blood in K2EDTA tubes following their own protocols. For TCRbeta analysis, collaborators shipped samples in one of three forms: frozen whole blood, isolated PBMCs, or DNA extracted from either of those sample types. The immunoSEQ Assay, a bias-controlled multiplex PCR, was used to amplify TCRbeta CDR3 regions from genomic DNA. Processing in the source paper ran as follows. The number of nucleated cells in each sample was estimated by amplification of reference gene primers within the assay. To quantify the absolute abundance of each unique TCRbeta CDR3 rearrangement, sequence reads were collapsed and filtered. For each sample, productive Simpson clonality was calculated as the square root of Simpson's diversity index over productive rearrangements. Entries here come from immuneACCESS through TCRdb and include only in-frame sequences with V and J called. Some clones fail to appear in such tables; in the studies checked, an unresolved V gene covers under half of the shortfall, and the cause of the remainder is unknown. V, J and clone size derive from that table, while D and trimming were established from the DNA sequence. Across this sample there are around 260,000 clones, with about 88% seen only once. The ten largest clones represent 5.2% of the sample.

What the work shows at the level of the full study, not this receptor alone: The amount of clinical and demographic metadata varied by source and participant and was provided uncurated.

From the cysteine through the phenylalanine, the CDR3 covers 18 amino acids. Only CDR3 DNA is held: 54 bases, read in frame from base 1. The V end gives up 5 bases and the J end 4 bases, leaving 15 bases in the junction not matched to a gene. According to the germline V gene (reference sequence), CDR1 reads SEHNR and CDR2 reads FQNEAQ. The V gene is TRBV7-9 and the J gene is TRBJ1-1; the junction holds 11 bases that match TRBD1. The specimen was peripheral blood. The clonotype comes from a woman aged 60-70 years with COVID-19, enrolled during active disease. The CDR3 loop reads CASSKRTGTGGLGTEAFF. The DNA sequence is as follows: TGTGCCAGCAGCAAAAGAACCGGGACAGGGGGTTTGGGCACTGAAGCTTTCTTT.